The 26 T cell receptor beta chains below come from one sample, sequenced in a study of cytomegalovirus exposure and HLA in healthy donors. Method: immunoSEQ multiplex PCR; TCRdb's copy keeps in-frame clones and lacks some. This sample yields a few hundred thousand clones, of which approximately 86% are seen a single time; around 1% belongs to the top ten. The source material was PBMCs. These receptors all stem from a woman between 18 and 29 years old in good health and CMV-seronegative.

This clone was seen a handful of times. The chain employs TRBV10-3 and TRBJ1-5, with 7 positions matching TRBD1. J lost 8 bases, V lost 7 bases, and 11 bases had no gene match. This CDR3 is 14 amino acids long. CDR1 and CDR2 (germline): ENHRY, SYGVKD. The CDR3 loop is CAITLTGSSKPQHF. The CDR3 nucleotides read TGTGCCATCACCCTGACAGGGTCCTCCAAGCCCCAGCATTTT.

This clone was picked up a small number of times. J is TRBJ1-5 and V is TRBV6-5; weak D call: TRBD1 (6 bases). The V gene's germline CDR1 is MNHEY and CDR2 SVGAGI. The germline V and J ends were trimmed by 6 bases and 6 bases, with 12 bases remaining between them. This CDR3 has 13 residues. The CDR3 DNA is TGTGCCAGCAGCTTTCAGGGGAGTCAGCCCCAGCATTTT. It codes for CASSFQGSQPQHF.

The CDR3 DNA sequence: TGTGCCAGCAGCCCCACTGGGGGACAGGACTACGAGCAGTACTTC. Its protein is CASSPTGGQDYEQYF. The V call is TRBV7-8, the J call TRBJ2-7; 8 bases are shared with TRBD1. Germline CDR1 SGHVS, CDR2 FQNEAQ. V trimming: 5 bases; J trimming: 3 bases; junction bases outside the gene matches: 9. This CDR3 has 15 amino acids. The full variable domain, rest sourced from reference TRBV7-8 and TRBJ2-7, is GAGVSQSPRYKVAKRGQDVALRCDPISGHVSLFWYQQALGQGPEFLTYFQNEAQLDKSGLPSDRFFAERPEGSVSTLKIQRTQQEDSAVYLCASSPTGGQDYEQYFGPGTRLTVT.

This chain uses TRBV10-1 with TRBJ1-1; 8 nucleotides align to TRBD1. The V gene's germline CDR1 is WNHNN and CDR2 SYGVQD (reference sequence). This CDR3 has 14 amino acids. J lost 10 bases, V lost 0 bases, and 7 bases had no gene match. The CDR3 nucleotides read TGCGCCAGCAGTGAGTCCCGGACAGGGATAACAGCTTTCTTT. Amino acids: CASSESRTGITAFF.

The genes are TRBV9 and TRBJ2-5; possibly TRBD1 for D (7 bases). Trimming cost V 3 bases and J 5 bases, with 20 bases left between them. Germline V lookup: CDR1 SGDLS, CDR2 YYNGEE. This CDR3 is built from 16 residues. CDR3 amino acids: CASSAVTGSGEETQYF. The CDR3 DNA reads TGTGCCAGCAGCGCCGTGACAGGGTCGGGGGAGGAGACCCAGTACTTC. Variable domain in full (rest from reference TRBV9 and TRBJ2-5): DSGVTQTPKHLITATGQRVTLRCSPRSGDLSVYWYQQSLDQGLQFLIQYYNGEERAKGNILERFSAQQFPDLHSELNLSSLELGDSALYFCASSAVTGSGEETQYFGPGTRLLVL.

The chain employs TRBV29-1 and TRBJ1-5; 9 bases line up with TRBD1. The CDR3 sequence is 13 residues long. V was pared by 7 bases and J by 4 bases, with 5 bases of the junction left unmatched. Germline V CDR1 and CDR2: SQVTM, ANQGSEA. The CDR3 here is CSAGTGRNQPQHF. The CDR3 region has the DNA TGCAGCGCCGGGACAGGGAGGAATCAGCCCCAGCATTTT. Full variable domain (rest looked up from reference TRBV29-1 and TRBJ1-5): SAVISQKPSRDICQRGTSLTIQCQVDSQVTMMFWYRQQPGQSLTLIATANQGSEATYESGFVIDKFPISRPNLTFSTLTVSNMSPEDSSIYLCSAGTGRNQPQHFGDGTRLSIL.

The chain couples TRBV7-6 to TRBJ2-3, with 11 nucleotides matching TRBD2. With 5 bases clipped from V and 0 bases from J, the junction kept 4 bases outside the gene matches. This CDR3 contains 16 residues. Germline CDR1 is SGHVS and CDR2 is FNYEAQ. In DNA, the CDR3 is TGTGCCAGCAGCCGTGGACTAGCGGGTAGCACAGATACGCAGTATTTT. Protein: CASSRGLAGSTDTQYF.

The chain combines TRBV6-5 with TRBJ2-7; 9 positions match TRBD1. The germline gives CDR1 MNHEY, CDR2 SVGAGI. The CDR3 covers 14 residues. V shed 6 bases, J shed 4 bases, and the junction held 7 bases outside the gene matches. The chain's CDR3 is CASRGTGLAYEQYF. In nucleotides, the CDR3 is TGTGCCAGCAGGGGGACAGGGTTAGCGTACGAGCAGTACTTC.

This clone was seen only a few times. CDR3 bases: TGTGCCAGCAGTGCCGACAGGAGTGATTATGGCTACACCTTC. It codes for CASSADRSDYGYTF. The chain recombines TRBV6-5 with TRBJ1-2; the D gene is possibly TRBD1 (6 bases). The CDR3 runs to 14 residues. Germline V gives CDR1 MNHEY, CDR2 SVGAGI. V was shortened by 5 bases and J by 5 bases, with 15 bases between the two germline ends.

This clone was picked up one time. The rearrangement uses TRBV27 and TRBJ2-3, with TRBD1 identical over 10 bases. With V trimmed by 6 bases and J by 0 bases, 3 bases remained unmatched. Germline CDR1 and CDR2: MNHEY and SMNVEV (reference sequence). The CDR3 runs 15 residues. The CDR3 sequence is CASRDRGASTDTQYF. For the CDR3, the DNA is TGTGCCAGCAGGGACAGGGGGGCTAGCACAGATACGCAGTATTTT.

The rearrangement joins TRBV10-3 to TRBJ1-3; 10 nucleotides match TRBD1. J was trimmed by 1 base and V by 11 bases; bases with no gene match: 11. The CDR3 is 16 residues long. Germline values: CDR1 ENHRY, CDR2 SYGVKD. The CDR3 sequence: CAAHGTGAISGNTIYF. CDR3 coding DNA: TGTGCCGCCCATGGGACAGGGGCCATTTCTGGAAACACCATATATTTT.

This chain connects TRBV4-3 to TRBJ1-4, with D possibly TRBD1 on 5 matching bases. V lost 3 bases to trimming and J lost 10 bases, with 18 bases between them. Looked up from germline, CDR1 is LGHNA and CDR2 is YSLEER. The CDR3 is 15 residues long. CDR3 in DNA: TGCGCCAGCAGCCAGAACGGGGGGGAAAGGCTAAAACTGTTTTTT. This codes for CASSQNGGERLKLFF.

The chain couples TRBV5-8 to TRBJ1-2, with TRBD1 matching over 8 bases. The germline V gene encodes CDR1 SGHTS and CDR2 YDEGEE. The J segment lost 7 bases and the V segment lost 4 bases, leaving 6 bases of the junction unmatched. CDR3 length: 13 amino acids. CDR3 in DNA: TGTGCCAGCAGCGCGGGGACAGGCTCTGGCTACACCTTC. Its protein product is CASSAGTGSGYTF.

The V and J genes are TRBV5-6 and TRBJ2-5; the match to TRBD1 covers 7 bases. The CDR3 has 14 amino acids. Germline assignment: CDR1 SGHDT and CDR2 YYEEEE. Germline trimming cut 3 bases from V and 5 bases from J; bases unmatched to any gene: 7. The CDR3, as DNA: TGTGCCAGCAGCTCTGAGACAGGGCGGGAGACCCAGTACTTC. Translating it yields CASSSETGRETQYF.

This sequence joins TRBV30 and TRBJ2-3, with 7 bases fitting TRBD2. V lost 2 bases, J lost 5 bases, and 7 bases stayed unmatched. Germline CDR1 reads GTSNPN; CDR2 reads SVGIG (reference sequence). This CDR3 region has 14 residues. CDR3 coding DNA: TGTGCCTGGAGTAGCGGGGCCTCTGGAGATACGCAGTATTTT. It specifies CAWSSGASGDTQYF.

CDR3: CAWTRSTGSNQPQHF. The CDR3 DNA follows: TGTGCCTGGACCCGGTCTACAGGGAGCAATCAGCCCCAGCATTTT. The chain couples TRBV30 to TRBJ1-5; TRBD1 is a possible D gene (6 bases). In germline, CDR1 is GTSNPN, CDR2 SVGIG (reference sequence). Trimming left V 4 bases short and J 1 base short, with 14 bases between. The CDR3 is made up of 15 amino acids.

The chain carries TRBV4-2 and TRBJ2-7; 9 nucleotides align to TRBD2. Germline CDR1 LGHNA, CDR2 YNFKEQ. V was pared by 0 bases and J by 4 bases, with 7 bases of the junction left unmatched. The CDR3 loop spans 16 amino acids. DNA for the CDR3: TGTGCCAGCAGCCAAGATCGGCGGGAGGGGACGTACGAGCAGTACTTC. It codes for CASSQDRREGTYEQYF.

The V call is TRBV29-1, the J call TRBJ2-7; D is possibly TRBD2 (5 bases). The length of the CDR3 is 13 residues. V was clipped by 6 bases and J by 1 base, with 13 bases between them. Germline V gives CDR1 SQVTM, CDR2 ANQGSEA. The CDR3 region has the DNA TGCAGCGTAGTAGGACTGGAATCCTACGAGCAGTACTTC. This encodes CSVVGLESYEQYF.

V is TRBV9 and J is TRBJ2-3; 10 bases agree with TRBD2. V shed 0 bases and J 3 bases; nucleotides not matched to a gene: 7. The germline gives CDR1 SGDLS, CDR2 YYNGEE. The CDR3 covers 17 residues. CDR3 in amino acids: CASSVVGAGGSTDTQYF. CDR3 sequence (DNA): TGTGCCAGCAGCGTAGTTGGAGCGGGAGGGAGTACAGATACGCAGTATTTT.

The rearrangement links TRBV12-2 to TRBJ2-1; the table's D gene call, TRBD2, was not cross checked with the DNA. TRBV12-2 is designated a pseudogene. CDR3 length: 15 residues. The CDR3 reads CASRCLLAGGRGGFF. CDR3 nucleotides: TGTGCAAGTCGCTGCCTACTAGCGGGAGGGAGAGGGGGGTTCTTC.

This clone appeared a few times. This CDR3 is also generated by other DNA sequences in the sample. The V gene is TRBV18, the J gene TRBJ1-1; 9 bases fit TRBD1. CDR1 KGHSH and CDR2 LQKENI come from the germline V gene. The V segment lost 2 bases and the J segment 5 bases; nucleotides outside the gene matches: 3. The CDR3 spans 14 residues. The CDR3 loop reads CASSPGQGRTEAFF. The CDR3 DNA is TGTGCCAGCTCACCAGGACAGGGGAGAACTGAAGCTTTCTTT.

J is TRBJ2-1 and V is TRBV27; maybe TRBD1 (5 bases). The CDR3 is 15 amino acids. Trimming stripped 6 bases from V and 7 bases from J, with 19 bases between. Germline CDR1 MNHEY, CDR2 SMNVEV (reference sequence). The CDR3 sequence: CASSFGQGSWNEQFF. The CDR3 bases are TGTGCCAGCAGCTTCGGCCAGGGAAGTTGGAATGAGCAGTTCTTC.

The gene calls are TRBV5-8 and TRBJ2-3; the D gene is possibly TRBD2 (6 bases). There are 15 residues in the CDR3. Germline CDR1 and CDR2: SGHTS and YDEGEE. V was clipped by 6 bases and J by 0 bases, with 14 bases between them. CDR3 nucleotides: TGTGCCAGCATCGAGCTGGGGGGAAGCACAGATACGCAGTATTTT. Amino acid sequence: CASIELGGSTDTQYF.

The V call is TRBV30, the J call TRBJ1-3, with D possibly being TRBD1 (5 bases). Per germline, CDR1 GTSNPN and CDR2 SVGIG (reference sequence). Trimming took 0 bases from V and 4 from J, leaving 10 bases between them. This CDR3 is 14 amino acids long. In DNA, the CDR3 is TGTGCCTGGAGTGTGCAGGGAACAGGAAACACCATATATTTT. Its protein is CAWSVQGTGNTIYF.

The CDR3: CASRKREVNTGELFF. The DNA of the CDR3 is TGTGCCAGTAGGAAGCGGGAGGTGAACACCGGGGAGCTGTTTTTT. The V and J genes are TRBV19 and TRBJ2-2; 9 bases match TRBD2. There are 15 residues in the CDR3. The trim removed 6 bases at V and 1 base at J, leaving 3 bases unmatched. The V gene's germline CDR1 is LNHDA and CDR2 SQIVND (reference sequence).

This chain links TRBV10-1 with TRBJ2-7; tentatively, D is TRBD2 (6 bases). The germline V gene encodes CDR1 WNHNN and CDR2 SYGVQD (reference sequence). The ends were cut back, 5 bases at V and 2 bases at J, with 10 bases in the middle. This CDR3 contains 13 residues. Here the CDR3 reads CASSSGGAYEQYF. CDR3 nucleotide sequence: TGCGCCAGCAGTAGCGGCGGGGCCTACGAGCAGTACTTC.